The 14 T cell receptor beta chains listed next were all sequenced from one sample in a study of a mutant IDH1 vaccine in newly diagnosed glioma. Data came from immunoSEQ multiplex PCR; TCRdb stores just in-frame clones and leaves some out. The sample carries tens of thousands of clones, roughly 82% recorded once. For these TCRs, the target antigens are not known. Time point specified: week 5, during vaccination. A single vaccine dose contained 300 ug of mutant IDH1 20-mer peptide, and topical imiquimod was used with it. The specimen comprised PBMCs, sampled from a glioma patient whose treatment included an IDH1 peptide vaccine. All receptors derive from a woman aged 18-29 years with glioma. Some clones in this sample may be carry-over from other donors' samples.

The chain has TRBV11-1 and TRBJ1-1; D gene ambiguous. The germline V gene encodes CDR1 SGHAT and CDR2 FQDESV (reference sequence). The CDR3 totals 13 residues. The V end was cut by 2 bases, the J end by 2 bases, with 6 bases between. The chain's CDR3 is CASSLKPNTEAFF. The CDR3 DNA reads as TGTGCCAGCAGCTTAAAACCAAACACTGAAGCTTTCTTT.

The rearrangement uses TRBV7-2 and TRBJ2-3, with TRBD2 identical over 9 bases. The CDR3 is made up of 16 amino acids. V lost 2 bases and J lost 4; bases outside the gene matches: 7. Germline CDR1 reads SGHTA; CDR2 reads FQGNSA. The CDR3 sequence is CASSLSGGPWADTQYF. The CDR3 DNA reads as TGTGCCAGCAGCTTAAGCGGGGGGCCCTGGGCAGATACGCAGTATTTT.

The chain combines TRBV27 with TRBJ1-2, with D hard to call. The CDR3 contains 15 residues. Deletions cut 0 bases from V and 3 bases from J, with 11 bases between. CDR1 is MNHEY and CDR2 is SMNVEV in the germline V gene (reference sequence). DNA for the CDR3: TGTGCCAGCAGTTTATCGATGGGAACCGACTATGGCTACACCTTC. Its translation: CASSLSMGTDYGYTF.

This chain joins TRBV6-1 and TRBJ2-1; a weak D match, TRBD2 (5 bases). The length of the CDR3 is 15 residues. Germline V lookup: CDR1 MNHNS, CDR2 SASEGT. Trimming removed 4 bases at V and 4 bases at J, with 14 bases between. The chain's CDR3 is CASSGTRAMYNEQFF. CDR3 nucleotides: TGTGCCAGCAGTGGCACTAGGGCCATGTACAATGAGCAGTTCTTC.

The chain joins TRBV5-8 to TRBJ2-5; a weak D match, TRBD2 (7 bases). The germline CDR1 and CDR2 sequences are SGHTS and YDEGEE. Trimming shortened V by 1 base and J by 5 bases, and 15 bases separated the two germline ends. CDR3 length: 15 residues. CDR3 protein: CASSLSGGAGETQYF. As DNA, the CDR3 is TGTGCCAGCAGCTTGAGTGGGGGGGCTGGGGAGACCCAGTACTTC. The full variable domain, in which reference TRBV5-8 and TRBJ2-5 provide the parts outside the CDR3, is EAGVTQSPTHLIKTRGQQATLRCSPISGHTSVYWYQQALGLGLQFLLWYDEGEERNRGNFPPRFSGRQFPNYSSELNVNALELEDSALYLCASSLSGGAGETQYFGPGTRLLVL.

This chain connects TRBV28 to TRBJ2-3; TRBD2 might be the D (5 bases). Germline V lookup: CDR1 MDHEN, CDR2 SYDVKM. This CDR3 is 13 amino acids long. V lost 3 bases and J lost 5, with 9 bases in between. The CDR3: CASSFRRQDTQYF. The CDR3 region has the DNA TGTGCCAGCAGTTTCCGGAGGCAAGATACGCAGTATTTT.

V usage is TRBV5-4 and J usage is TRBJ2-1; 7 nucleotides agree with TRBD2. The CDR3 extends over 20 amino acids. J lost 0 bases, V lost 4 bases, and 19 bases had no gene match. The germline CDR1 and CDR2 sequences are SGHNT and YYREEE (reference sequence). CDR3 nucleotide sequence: TGTGCCAGCAGCCCCCCTAGCGGATCTCCACCAGAGGCCTCCTACAATGAGCAGTTCTTC. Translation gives CASSPPSGSPPEASYNEQFF.

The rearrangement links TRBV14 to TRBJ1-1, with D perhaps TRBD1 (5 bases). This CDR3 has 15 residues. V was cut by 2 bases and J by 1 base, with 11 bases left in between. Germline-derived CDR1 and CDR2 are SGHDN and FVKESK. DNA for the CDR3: TGTGCCAGCAGCCAACGAAGGGGCTGGAACACTGAAGCTTTCTTT. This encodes CASSQRRGWNTEAFF. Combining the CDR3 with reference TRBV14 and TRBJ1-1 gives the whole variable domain EAGVTQFPSHSVIEKGQTVTLRCDPISGHDNLYWYRRVMGKEIKFLLHFVKESKQDESGMPNNRFLAERTGGTYSTLKVQPAELEDSGVYFCASSQRRGWNTEAFFGQGTRLTVV.

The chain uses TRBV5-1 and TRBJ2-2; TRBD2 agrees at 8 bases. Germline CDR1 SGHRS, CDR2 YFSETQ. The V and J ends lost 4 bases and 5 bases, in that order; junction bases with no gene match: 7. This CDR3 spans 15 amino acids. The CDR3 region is CASSIAGGETGELFF. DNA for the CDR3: TGCGCCAGCAGCATTGCGGGGGGAGAGACCGGGGAGCTGTTTTTT.

CDR3 amino acids: CASSQLTGASPLHF. For the CDR3, the DNA is TGTGCCAGCAGCCAACTCACAGGGGCTTCACCCCTCCACTTT. The gene calls are TRBV14 and TRBJ1-6; TRBD1 aligns across 7 bases. The V and J ends lost 2 bases and 9 bases, in that order; junction bases with no gene match: 4. Looked up from germline, CDR1 is SGHDN and CDR2 is FVKESK. The CDR3 extends over 14 amino acids.

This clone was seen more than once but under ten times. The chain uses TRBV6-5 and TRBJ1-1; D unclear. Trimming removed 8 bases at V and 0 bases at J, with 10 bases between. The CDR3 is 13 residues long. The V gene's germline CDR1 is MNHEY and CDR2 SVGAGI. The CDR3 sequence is CASFFGVNTEAFF. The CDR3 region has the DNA TGTGCCAGCTTTTTCGGGGTGAACACTGAAGCTTTCTTT.

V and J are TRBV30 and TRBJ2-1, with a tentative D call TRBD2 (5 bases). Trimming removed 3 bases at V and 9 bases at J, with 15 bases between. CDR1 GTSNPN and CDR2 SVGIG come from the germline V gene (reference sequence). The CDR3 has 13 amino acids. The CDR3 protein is CAWRGSGKGEQFF. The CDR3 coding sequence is TGTGCCTGGAGGGGGTCGGGGAAGGGTGAGCAGTTCTTC.

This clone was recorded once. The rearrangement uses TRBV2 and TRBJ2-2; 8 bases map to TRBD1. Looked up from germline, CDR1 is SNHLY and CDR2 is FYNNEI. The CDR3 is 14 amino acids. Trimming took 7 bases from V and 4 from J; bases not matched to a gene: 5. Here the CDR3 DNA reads TGTGCCAGCAAACCGGACAGGGTCACCGGGGAGCTGTTTTTT. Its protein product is CASKPDRVTGELFF.

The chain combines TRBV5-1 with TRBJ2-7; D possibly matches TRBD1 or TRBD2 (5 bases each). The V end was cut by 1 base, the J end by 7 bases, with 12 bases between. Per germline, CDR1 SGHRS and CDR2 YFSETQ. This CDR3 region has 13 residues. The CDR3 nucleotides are TGCGCCAGCAGCTTGATACTAGGGGAGGAGCAGTACTTC. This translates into CASSLILGEEQYF.